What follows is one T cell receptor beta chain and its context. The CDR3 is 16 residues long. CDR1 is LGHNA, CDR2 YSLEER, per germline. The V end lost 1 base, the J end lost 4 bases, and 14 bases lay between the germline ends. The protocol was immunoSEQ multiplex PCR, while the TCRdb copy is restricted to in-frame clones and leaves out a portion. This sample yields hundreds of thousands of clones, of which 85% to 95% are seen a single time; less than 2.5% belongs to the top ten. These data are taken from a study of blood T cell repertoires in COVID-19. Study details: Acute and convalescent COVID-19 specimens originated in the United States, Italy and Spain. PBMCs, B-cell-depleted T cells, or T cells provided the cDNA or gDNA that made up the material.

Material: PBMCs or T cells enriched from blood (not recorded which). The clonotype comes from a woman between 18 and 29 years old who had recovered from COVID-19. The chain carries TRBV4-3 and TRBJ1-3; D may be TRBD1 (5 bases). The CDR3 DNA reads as TGCGCCAGCAGCCAAGGCGGGACCATATTAGGAAACACCATATATTTT. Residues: CASSQGGTILGNTIYF.